The sequence of this T cell receptor (beta chain) was determined in a study of shared clonotypes between healthy human individuals. Around 90 million PBMCs served as the genomic DNA source for unsorted samples. Across several immunoSEQ plates, the genomic DNA of each subset was split evenly. Repertoires were generated with immunoSEQ multiplex PCR, while TCRdb's copy carries only in-frame clones and drops some. The sample yields about half a million clones, roughly 80% seen once. This sequence originates from a woman between 40 and 50 years old in good health. Some clones in this sample may be carry-over from other donors' samples. Sequencing input: PBMCs.

CDR3 coding DNA: TGCGCCAGCAGCCTACTACGGCTAGCGGGGACCACCGGGGAGCTGTTTTTT. This sequence encodes CASSLLRLAGTTGELFF. V usage is TRBV4-1 and J usage is TRBJ2-2, with 9 bases identical to TRBD2. CDR3 length: 17 amino acids. V was clipped by 4 bases and J by 4 bases; unmatched bases: 10. Germline V gene lookup returns CDR1 MGHRA and CDR2 YSYEKL.